Listed below are T cell receptor beta chains from one sample, sequenced in a study of T cells after yellow fever vaccination. TCRdb used MiXCR to reprocess the 5' RACE reads, holding one entry per CDR3 protein. Among fewer than 90,000 distinct CDR3 sequences listed, approximately 7% were seen once. The sample here was CD8+ T cells sorted from PBMCs, taken about 5 days after the first yellow fever vaccination. The receptors derive from a man younger than 30 who received the YFV17D yellow fever vaccine. Both conserved end residues are part of each CDR3. Each record gives: J gene, D gene, clone size, V gene, CDR3 protein, CDR3 DNA. D genes are given only for firm matches. The size of a clone is reported for some rows only, either as once, few or many, or as a class for expanded clones.

TRBJ2-1 NA many TRBV12-3/TRBV12-4 CASGNSYEQFF TGTGCCAGCGGGAACTCGTATGAGCAGTTCTTC
TRBJ2-3 TRBD2 many TRBV4-1 CASSQVASGGTDTQYF TGCGCCAGCAGCCAAGTGGCTAGCGGGGGCACAGATACGCAGTATTTT
TRBJ1-3 NA few TRBV20-1 CSARDQSYSGNTIYF TGCAGTGCTAGAGATCAGTCGTACTCTGGAAACACCATATATTTT
TRBJ2-5 NA NA TRBV5-6 CASSWTGEMRETQYF TGTGCCAGCAGCTGGACGGGGGAGATGCGCGAGACCCAGTACTTC
TRBJ2-7 TRBD2 many TRBV7-2 CASSPRDYKYEQYF TGTGCCAGCAGCCCCCGGGACTATAAATACGAGCAGTACTTC
TRBJ2-7 NA few TRBV5-1 CASRAPRHYEQYF TGCGCCAGCAGGGCCCCACGTCACTACGAGCAGTACTTC
TRBJ2-1 NA few TRBV11-2 CASSLGRDEQFF TGTGCCAGCAGCTTAGGCAGGGATGAGCAGTTCTTC
TRBJ2-5 NA few TRBV7-9 CASSSGSLETQYF TGTGCCAGCAGCTCAGGGAGTTTGGAGACCCAGTACTTC
TRBJ1-1 TRBD1 few TRBV6-2/TRBV6-3 CASGRDRGLLTEAFF TGTGCCAGCGGCCGGGACAGGGGGCTCTTAACTGAAGCTTTCTTT
TRBJ1-1 NA many TRBV29-1 CSVESGSQPEAFF TGCAGCGTTGAATCCGGCAGTCAGCCTGAAGCTTTCTTT
TRBJ1-2 NA few TRBV20-1 CSASEVGQLDYGYTF TGCAGTGCTAGTGAGGTGGGGCAGTTGGATTATGGCTACACCTTC
TRBJ2-7 NA NA TRBV12-5 CASGWGSMEQYF TGTGCTAGTGGCTGGGGGTCGATGGAGCAGTACTTC
TRBJ2-3 NA NA TRBV7-8 CASSFGSTQYF TGTGCCAGCAGCTTCGGCAGTACGCAGTATTTT
TRBJ2-2 TRBD2 few TRBV4-3 CASSPAWLAGTGELFF TGCGCCAGCAGCCCCGCGTGGCTAGCGGGAACCGGGGAGCTGTTTTTT
TRBJ1-3 NA few TRBV4-3 CASSQGGGSGNTIYF TGCGCCAGCAGCCAAGGGGGGGGCTCTGGAAACACCATATATTTT
TRBJ2-2 NA many TRBV11-2 CASFLWGTGELFF TGTGCCAGCTTTCTCTGGGGTACCGGGGAGCTGTTTTTT
TRBJ2-1 NA few TRBV11-1 CASSPPVVAGANPYNEQFF TGTGCCAGCAGCCCTCCGGTGGTCGCAGGGGCCAACCCTTACAATGAGCAGTTCTTC
TRBJ2-1 NA NA TRBV5-1 CASRSTSVGSSYNEQFF TGCGCCAGCAGGTCAACGTCGGTGGGAAGCTCCTACAATGAGCAGTTCTTC
TRBJ2-5 TRBD1 few TRBV10-3 CAISSPDRGASKETQYF TGTGCCATCAGTTCCCCGGACAGGGGGGCCTCAAAAGAGACCCAGTACTTC
TRBJ2-5 TRBD2 few TRBV10-3 CAIRGADSGGQETQYF TGTGCCATCAGGGGGGCCGATAGCGGGGGGCAAGAGACCCAGTACTTC
TRBJ2-5 NA NA TRBV13 CASSFPGHQETQYF TGTGCCAGCAGCTTCCCGGGACACCAAGAGACCCAGTACTTC
TRBJ2-7 NA many TRBV5-1 CASSLARGEASYEQYF TGCGCCAGCAGCTTGGCCAGGGGTGAAGCCTCCTACGAGCAGTACTTC
TRBJ2-3 TRBD2 few TRBV25-1 CASSESQRGLAGATDTQYF TGTGCCAGCAGTGAATCTCAGAGGGGACTAGCGGGGGCAACAGATACGCAGTATTTT
TRBJ2-3 TRBD2 few TRBV7-3 CASSGSGGAADTQYF TGTGCCAGCAGCGGTAGCGGGGGGGCGGCAGATACGCAGTATTTT
TRBJ2-7 NA NA TRBV4-1 CASSLRDGNSYEQYF TGCGCCAGCAGCCTCCGGGACGGCAACTCCTACGAGCAGTACTTC
TRBJ1-2 NA many TRBV20-1 CSAGRLRPYGYTF TGCAGTGCTGGGAGACTAAGGCCTTATGGCTACACCTTC
TRBJ2-5 NA NA TRBV5-6 CASSLARGRETQYF TGTGCCAGCAGCTTGGCCCGAGGGAGGGAGACCCAGTACTTC